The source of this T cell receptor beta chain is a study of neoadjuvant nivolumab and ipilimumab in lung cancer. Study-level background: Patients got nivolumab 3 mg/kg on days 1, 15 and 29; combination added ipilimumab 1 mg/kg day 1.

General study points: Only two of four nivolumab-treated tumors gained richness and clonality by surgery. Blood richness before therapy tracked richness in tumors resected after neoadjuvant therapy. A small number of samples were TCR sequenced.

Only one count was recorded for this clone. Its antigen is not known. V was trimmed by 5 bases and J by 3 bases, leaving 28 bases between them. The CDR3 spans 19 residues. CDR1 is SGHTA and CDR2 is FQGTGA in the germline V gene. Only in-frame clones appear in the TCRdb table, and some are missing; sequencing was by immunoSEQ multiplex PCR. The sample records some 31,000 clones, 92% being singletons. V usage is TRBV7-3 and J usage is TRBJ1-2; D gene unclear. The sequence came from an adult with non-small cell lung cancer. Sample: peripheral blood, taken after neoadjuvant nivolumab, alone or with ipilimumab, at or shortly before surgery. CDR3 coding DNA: TGTGCCAGCAGCGAAAAACGGCTCCCGAGGCTTACTCCGGACTATGGCTACACCTTC. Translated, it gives CASSEKRLPRLTPDYGYTF. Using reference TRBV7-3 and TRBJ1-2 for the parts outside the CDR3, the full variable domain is GAGVSQTPSNKVTEKGKYVELRCDPISGHTALYWYRQSLGQGPEFLIYFQGTGAADDSGLPNDRFFAVRPEGSVSTLKIQRTERGDSAVYLCASSEKRLPRLTPDYGYTFGSGTRLTVV.